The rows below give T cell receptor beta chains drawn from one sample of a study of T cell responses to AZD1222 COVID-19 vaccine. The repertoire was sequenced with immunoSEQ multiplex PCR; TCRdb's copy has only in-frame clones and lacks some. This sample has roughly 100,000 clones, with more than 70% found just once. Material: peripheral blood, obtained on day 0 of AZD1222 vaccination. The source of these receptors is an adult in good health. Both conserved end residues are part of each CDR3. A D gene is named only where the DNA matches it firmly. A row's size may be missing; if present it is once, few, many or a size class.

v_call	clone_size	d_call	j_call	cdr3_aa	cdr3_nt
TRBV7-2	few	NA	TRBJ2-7	CASSLTRTTYEQYF	TGTGCCAGCAGCTTAACCAGGACCACCTACGAGCAGTACTTC
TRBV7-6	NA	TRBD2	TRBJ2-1	CASSLAVAGGPSYNEQFF	TGTGCCAGCAGCTTAGCGGTAGCGGGAGGACCTTCCTACAATGAGCAGTTCTTC
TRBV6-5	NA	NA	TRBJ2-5	CASSYSAGQETQYF	TGTGCCAGCAGTTACTCCGCGGGACAAGAGACCCAGTACTTC
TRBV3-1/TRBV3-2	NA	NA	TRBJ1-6	CASSQVAAGYGSFNSPLHF	TGTGCCAGCAGCCAAGTCGCAGCGGGTTACGGTTCTTTTAATTCACCCCTCCACTTT
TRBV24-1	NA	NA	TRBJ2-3	CATEAEKTDTQYF	TGTGCCACCGAGGCGGAGAAGACAGATACGCAGTATTTT
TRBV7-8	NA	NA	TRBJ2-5	CASSFGGLQETQYF	TGTGCCAGCAGCTTTGGAGGACTCCAAGAGACCCAGTACTTC
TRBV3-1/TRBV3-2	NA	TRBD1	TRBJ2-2	CASSPTGGTGELFF	TGTGCCAGCAGCCCGACAGGGGGCACCGGGGAGCTGTTTTTT
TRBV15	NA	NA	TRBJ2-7	CATSRTRGEQYF	TGTGCCACCAGCAGGACTAGAGGCGAGCAGTACTTC
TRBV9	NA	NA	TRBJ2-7	CASSVATGSSYEQYF	TGTGCCAGCAGCGTAGCAACAGGGAGCTCCTACGAGCAGTACTTC
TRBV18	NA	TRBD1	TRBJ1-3	CASSPWTGSNTIYF	TGTGCCAGCTCTCCTTGGACAGGGAGCAACACCATATATTTT
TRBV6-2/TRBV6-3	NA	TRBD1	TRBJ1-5	CASSHDRGYQPQHF	TGTGCCAGCAGCCATGACAGGGGCTATCAGCCCCAGCATTTT
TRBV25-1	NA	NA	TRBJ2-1	CASSNLGGGFYNEQFF	TGTGCCAGCAGCAACCTGGGGGGGGGCTTCTACAATGAGCAGTTCTTC
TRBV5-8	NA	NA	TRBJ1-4	CASSIRLGEKLFF	TGTGCCAGCAGCATACGCCTGGGCGAAAAACTGTTTTTT
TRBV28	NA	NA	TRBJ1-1	CASSTDPNTEAFF	TGTGCCAGCAGTACCGACCCGAACACTGAAGCTTTCTTT
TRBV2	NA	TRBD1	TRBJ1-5	CASSDQGAGQPQHF	TGTGCCAGCAGTGATCAGGGGGCTGGTCAGCCCCAGCATTTT
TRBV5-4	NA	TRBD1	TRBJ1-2	CASSLENLPGTETF	TGTGCCAGCAGCTTGGAGAATCTCCCCGGGACAGAAACCTTC
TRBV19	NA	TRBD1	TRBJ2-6	CASSRGQLISGANVLTF	TGTGCCAGTTCCCGGGGACAGCTCATCTCTGGGGCCAACGTCCTGACTTTC
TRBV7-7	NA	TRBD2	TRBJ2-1	CASSLSRGRAPYNEQFF	TGTGCCAGCAGCTTATCGCGCGGGAGGGCCCCCTACAATGAGCAGTTCTTC
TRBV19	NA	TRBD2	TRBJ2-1	CASSNPGAAGDYNEQFF	TGTGCCAGTAGCAACCCAGGGGCAGCGGGAGACTACAATGAGCAGTTCTTC
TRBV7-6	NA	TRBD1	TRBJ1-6	CASSRGDRELSPLHF	TGTGCCAGCAGCAGAGGGGACAGGGAGCTCTCACCCCTCCACTTT
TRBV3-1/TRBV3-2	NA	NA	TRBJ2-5	CASSPSPTAETQYF	TGTGCCAGCAGCCCCTCCCCGACGGCGGAGACCCAGTACTTC
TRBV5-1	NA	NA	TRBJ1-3	CASSLGGSGNTIYF	TGCGCCAGCAGCTTAGGAGGGTCTGGAAACACCATATATTTT
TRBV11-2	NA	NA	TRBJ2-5	CASSLGGRAGETQYF	TGTGCCAGCAGCTTAGGTGGGCGGGCTGGGGAGACCCAGTACTTC
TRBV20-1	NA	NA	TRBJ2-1	CSVIGGNEQFF	TGCAGTGTTATAGGAGGCAATGAGCAGTTCTTC
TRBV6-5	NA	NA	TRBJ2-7	CASSDSRGYEQYF	TGTGCCAGCAGCGACTCACGAGGCTACGAGCAGTACTTC
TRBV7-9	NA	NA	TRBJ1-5	CASSSASVGGQPQHF	TGTGCCAGCAGCTCCGCGTCAGTCGGCGGACAGCCCCAGCATTTT
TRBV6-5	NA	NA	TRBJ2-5	CASSTGTGQETQYF	TGTGCCAGCAGTACGGGTACCGGGCAAGAGACCCAGTACTTC
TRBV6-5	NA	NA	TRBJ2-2	CASSFSPTGELFF	TGTGCCAGCAGTTTCAGCCCCACCGGGGAGCTGTTTTTT
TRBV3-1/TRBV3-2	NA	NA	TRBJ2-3	CASSHPGRGGDTQYF	TGTGCCAGCAGCCATCCCGGGCGGGGAGGTGATACGCAGTATTTT
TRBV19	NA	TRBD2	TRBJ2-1	CASSIGGLAGVDEQFF	TGTGCCAGTAGTATAGGGGGACTAGCGGGAGTCGATGAGCAGTTCTTC
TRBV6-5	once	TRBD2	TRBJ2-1	CASSSQGTSYEQFF	TGTGCCAGCAGCTCTCAGGGGACTAGCTATGAGCAGTTCTTC
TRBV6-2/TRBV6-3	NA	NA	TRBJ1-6	CASSNDAGAGSPLHF	TGTGCCAGCAGTAACGACGCGGGGGCAGGTTCACCCCTCCACTTT
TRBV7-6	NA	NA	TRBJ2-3	CASSLRQGGTTDTQYF	TGTGCCAGCAGCTTAAGGCAGGGAGGCACCACAGATACGCAGTATTTT
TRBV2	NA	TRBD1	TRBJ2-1	CASRQGTGWKFF	TGTGCCAGCAGACAAGGGACAGGGTGGAAGTTCTTC
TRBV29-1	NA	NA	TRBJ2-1	CSVARPPGSEQFF	TGCAGCGTTGCTCGACCCCCTGGGAGTGAGCAGTTCTTC
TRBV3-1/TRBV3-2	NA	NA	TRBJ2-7	CASSQEDGEQYF	TGTGCCAGCAGCCAAGAAGATGGGGAGCAGTACTTC
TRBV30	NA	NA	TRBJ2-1	CAWSVGTYNEQFF	TGTGCCTGGAGTGTAGGAACCTACAATGAGCAGTTCTTC
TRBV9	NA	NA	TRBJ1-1	CASSARTNTEAFF	TGTGCCAGCAGCGCCCGAACAAACACTGAAGCTTTCTTT
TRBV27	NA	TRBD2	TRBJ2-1	CASSRLGLAGEPYNEQFF	TGTGCCAGCAGTCGCTTGGGACTAGCGGGAGAACCCTACAATGAGCAGTTCTTC
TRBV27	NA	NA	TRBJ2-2	CASSPLIGLDTGELFF	TGTGCCAGCAGCCCGTTAATTGGGTTGGACACCGGGGAGCTGTTTTTT
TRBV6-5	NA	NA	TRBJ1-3	CASSYLQGGNTIYF	TGTGCCAGCAGTTACTTGCAGGGGGGAAACACCATATATTTT
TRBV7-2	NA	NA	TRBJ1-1	CASLLRANTEAFF	TGTGCCAGTTTACTTAGGGCGAACACTGAAGCTTTCTTT
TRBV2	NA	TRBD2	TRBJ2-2	CASSQREGNTGELFF	TGTGCCAGCAGTCAGCGGGAGGGTAACACCGGGGAGCTGTTTTTT
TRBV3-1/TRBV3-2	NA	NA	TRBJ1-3	CASSQDQGSGNTIYF	TGTGCCAGCAGCCAAGACCAGGGTTCTGGAAACACCATATATTTT
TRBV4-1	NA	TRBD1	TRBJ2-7	CASSQDRGRKVEQYF	TGCGCCAGCAGCCAAGACAGGGGGCGGAAGGTCGAGCAGTACTTC
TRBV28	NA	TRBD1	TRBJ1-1	CASSLATGWGTEAFF	TGTGCCAGCAGTTTAGCGACAGGGTGGGGCACTGAAGCTTTCTTT
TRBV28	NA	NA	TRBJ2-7	CASRALYEQYF	TGTGCCAGCAGGGCCCTCTACGAGCAGTACTTC
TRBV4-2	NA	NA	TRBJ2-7	CASSQDLRTGRDEQYF	TGTGCCAGCAGCCAAGATTTAAGGACAGGGAGGGACGAGCAGTACTTC
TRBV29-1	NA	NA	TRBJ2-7	CSVAAGVLEQYF	TGCAGCGTTGCGGCAGGGGTTCTCGAGCAGTACTTC
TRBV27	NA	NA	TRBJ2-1	CASGLLLVPPSSYNEQFF	TGTGCCAGCGGCTTATTGCTCGTTCCCCCGAGCTCCTACAATGAGCAGTTCTTC
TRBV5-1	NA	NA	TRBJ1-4	CASRPDSGNEKLFF	TGCGCCAGCAGACCAGACTCGGGGAATGAAAAACTGTTTTTT
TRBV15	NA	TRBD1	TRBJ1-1	CAARDRGFLNTEAFF	TGTGCCGCCCGGGACAGGGGTTTTTTGAACACTGAAGCTTTCTTT
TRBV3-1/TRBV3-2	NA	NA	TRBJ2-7	CASTNQGAYEQYF	TGTGCCAGCACCAATCAAGGTGCCTACGAGCAGTACTTC
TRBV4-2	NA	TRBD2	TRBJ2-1	CASSQEGAGVGGEQFF	TGTGCCAGCAGCCAAGAAGGCGCGGGAGTGGGAGGTGAGCAGTTCTTC
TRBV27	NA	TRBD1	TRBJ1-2	CASSRKPGGDYGYTF	TGTGCCAGCAGCCGTAAGCCAGGGGGCGACTATGGCTACACCTTC
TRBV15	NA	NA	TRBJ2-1	CATRLAGYNEQFF	TGTGCCACCAGACTAGCTGGCTACAATGAGCAGTTCTTC
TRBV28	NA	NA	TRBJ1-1	CASSLFATGGEAFF	TGTGCCAGCAGTTTATTTGCCACCGGGGGTGAAGCTTTCTTT
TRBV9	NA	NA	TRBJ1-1	CASSVSVNTEAFF	TGTGCCAGCAGCGTATCCGTGAACACTGAAGCTTTCTTT